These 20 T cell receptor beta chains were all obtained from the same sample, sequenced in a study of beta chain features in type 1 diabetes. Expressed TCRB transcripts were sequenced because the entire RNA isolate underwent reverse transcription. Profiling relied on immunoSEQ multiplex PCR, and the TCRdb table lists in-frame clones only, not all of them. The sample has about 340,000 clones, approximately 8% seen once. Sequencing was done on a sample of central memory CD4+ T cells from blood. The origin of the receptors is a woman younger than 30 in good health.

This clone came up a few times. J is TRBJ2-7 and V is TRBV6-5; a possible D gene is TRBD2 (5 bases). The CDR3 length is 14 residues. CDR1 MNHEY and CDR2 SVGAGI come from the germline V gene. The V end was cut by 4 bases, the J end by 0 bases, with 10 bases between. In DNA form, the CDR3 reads TGTGCCAGCAGTTCCGGTGGGAGCTCCTACGAGCAGTACTTC. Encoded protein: CASSSGGSSYEQYF.

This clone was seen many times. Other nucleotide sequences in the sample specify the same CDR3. CDR3 region: CASSLQENTEAFF. In nucleotides, the CDR3 is TGTGCCAGCAGCCTACAAGAGAACACTGAAGCTTTCTTT. J is TRBJ1-1 and V is TRBV14, with D unclear. Germline V gene lookup returns CDR1 SGHDN and CDR2 FVKESK. CDR3 size: 13 residues. V was clipped by 4 bases and J by 1 base, with 7 bases between them. The variable domain in full, completed from reference TRBV14 and TRBJ1-1, reads EAGVTQFPSHSVIEKGQTVTLRCDPISGHDNLYWYRRVMGKEIKFLLHFVKESKQDESGMPNNRFLAERTGGTYSTLKVQPAELEDSGVYFCASSLQENTEAFFGQGTRLTVV.

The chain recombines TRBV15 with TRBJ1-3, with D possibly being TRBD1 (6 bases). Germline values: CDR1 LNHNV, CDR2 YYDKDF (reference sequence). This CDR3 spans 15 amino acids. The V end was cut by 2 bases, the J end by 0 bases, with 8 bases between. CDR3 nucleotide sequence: TGTGCCACCAGCAGAACAGGGAACTCTGGAAACACCATATATTTT. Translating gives CATSRTGNSGNTIYF.

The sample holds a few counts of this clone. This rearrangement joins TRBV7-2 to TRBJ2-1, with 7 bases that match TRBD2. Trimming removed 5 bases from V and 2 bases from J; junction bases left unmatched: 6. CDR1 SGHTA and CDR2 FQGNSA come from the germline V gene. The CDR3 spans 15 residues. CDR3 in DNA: TGTGCCAGCAGCCAGCGGGGAGGGGCCTACAATGAGCAGTTCTTC. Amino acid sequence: CASSQRGGAYNEQFF.

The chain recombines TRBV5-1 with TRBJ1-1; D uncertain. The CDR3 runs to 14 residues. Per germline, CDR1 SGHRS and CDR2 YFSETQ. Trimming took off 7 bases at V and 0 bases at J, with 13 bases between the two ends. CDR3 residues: CASRRTQMNTEAFF. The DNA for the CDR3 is TGCGCCAGCCGACGGACTCAAATGAACACTGAAGCTTTCTTT.

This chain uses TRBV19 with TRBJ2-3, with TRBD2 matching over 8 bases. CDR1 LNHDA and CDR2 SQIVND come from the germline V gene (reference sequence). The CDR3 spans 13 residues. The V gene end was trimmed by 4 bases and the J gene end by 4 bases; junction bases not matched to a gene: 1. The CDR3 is CASSSGRSDTQYF. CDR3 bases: TGTGCCAGTAGTAGCGGGAGGTCAGATACGCAGTATTTT.

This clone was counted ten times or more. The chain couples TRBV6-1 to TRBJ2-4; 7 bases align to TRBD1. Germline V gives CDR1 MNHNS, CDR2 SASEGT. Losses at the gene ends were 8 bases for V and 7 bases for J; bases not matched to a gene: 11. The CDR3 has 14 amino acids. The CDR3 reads CASDPGQSLNIQYF. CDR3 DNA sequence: TGTGCCAGCGATCCGGGACAGTCTCTCAACATTCAGTACTTC.

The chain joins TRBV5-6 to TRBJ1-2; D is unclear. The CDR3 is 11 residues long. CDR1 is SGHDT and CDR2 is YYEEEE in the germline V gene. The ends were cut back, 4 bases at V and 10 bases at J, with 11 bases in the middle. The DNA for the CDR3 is TGTGCCAGCAGCGGGTCCGGGCTCTACACCTTC. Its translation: CASSGSGLYTF.

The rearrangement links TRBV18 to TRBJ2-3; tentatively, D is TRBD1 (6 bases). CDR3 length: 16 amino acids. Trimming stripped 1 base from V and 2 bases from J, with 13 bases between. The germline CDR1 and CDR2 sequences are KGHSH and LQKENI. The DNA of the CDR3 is TGTGCCAGCTCACCACAGGGGGAGATAGCCACAGATACGCAGTATTTT. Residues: CASSPQGEIATDTQYF.

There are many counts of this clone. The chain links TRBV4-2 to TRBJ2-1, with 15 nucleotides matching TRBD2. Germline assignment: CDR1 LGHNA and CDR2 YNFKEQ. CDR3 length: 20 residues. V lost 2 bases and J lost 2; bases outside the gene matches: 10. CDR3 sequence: CASSQRTSGRAVLTYNEQFF. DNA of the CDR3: TGTGCCAGCAGCCAACGGACTAGCGGGAGGGCCGTTCTTACCTACAATGAGCAGTTCTTC.

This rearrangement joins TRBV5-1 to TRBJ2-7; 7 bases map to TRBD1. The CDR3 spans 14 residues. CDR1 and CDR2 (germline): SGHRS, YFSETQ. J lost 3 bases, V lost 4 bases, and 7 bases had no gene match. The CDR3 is CASSRGQANYEQYF. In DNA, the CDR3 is TGCGCCAGCAGCAGAGGACAGGCCAACTACGAGCAGTACTTC.

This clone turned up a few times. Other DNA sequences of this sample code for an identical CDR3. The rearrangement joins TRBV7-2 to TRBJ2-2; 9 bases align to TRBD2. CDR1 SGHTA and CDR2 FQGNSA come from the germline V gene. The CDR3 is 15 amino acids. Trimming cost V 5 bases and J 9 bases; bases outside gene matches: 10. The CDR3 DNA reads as TGTGCCAGCAGCACGGGTGGCGGGAGGGGGCGGGAGCTGTTTTTT. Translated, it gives CASSTGGGRGRELFF.

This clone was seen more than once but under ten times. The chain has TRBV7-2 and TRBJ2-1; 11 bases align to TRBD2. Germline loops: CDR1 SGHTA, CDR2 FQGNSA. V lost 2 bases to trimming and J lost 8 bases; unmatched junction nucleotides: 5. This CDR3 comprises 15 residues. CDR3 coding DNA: TGTGCCAGCAGCTTAACTAGCGGGAGTTTCCATGAGCAGTTCTTC. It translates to CASSLTSGSFHEQFF.

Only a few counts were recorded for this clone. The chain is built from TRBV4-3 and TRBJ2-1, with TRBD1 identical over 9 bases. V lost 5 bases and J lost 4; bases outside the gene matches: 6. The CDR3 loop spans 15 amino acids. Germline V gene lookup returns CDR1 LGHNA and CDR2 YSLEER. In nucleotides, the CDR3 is TGCGCCAGCAGCTATCGGGACAGGGATTACAATGAGCAGTTCTTC. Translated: CASSYRDRDYNEQFF.

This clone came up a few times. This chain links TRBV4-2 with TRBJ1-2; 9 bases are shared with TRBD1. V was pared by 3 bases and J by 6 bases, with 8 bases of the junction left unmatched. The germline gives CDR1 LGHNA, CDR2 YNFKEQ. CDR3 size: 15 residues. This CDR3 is CASSHRGQGSHGYTF. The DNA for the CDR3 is TGTGCCAGCAGCCATAGGGGACAGGGATCCCATGGCTACACCTTC.

The CDR3 region has the DNA TGTGCCAGCAGCTTAGGAAGACTAGCGGGGAACTACGAGCAGTACTTC. It translates to CASSLGRLAGNYEQYF. The rearrangement joins TRBV11-1 to TRBJ2-7; 11 nucleotides agree with TRBD2. Germline CDR1 SGHAT, CDR2 FQDESV (reference sequence). The CDR3 loop spans 16 amino acids. Unmatched junction bases numbered 5, after V lost 1 base and J lost 3 bases.

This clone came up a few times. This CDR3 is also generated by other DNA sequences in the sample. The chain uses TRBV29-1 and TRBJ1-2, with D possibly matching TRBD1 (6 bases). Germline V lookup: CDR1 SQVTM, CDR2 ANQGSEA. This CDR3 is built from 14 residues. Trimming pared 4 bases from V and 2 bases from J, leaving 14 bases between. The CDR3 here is CSVVARGLNYGYTF. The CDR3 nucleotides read TGCAGCGTTGTCGCCAGGGGCCTGAACTATGGCTACACCTTC.

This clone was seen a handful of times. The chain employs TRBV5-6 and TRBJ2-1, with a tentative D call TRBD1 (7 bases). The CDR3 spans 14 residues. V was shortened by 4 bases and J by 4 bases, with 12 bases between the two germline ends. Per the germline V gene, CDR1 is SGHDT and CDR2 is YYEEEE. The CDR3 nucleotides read TGTGCCAGCAGCCGCCCAGGGGGGTACAATGAGCAGTTCTTC. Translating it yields CASSRPGGYNEQFF.

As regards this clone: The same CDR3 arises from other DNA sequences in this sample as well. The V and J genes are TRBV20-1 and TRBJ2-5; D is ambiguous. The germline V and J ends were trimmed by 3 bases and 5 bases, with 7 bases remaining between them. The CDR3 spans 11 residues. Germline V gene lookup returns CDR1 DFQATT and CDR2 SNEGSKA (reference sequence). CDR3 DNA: TGCAGTGCTAGTACAGCTGAGACCCAGTACTTC. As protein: CSASTAETQYF.

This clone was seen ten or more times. The CDR3 DNA reads TGTGCCAGCAGTGAAGCGTTGGTGCAGCCCCAGCATTTT. This encodes CASSEALVQPQHF. J is TRBJ1-5 and V is TRBV2; D is ambiguous. V was pared by 0 bases and J by 7 bases, with 7 bases between. There are 13 residues in the CDR3. Germline-derived CDR1 and CDR2 are SNHLY and FYNNEI. Supplemented by reference TRBV2 and TRBJ1-5, the full variable domain reads EPEVTQTPSHQVTQMGQEVILRCVPISNHLYFYWYRQILGQKVEFLVSFYNNEISEKSEIFDDQFSVERPDGSNFTLKIRSTKLEDSAMYFCASSEALVQPQHFGDGTRLSIL.